This T cell receptor beta chain derives from a study of blood T cells in healthy people across ages (dated by TCRdb to the mid-2010s). Describing the broader study: Template switching captured roughly one uniquely barcoded TCR beta cDNA molecule per two T cells in model experiments. To track age-related changes in TCR beta repertoire diversity, the study relied on deep sequencing normalized with unique cDNA molecular identifiers. Donors were grouped into four age groups: young (average about 15 years), middle-aged (39), aged (around 66) and long-lived (roughly 80). Donors of different ages were randomly distributed across sequencing lanes to avoid experimental bias. Using the same blood draw, the study looked at two additional independent replicas of 1 million unique cDNA reads for two donors, one aged 18 to 29 and the other aged 80 or older. The research as a whole found: Since profiling was done on bulk unsorted PBMCs, naive and antigen-experienced compartments could not be conclusively compared. Donor CMV infection status was unknown, potentially confounding age-related changes in expanded clonotypes. Observed TCR beta diversity per million T cells fell roughly linearly with age, and a significant reduction was already apparent by age about 43. The long-lived group showed more naive CD4+ T cells, fewer expanded clones and increased TCR diversity than the aged group, suggesting age selection. The percentage of naive T cells measured by flow cytometry correlated strongly with observed TCR beta diversity. Estimates of total diversity based on one million sequenced T cells were regarded as lower bounds and as underestimates.

Library preparation used 5' RACE. The sample was run on an Illumina HiSeq 2500. The second PCR ran for about 7 to 11 cycles and used a J-beta primer mix along with a sample-barcoded 5' primer. A unique molecular identifier was introduced onto each TCR beta cDNA molecule by a template-switch 5' adaptor carrying 12 random nucleotides. At least 2.5 million CDR3-containing paired-end reads were obtained from each sample. All of the RNA was converted into first-strand cDNA using the Mint cDNA synthesis kit, with a TRBC-specific oligonucleotide serving as the primer. Following uracil-DNA glycosylase treatment, all cDNA underwent a first 18-cycle PCR with the universal primers M1SS and BC2_uni_R. The original pipeline was this. Each sample was normalized by randomly selecting 1 million high-quality reads, each carrying a distinct molecular identifier. Instead of being binned into consensus sequences, reads that shared molecular identifiers were thrown out. MiTCR, run with a Q25 quality threshold and the strictest error-elimination algorithm, handled CDR3 identification, clonotype clustering and error correction. A nonparametric unseen species model using Euler transformation provided a lower-bound estimate of total TCR beta diversity. Starting from the raw public reads, TCRdb applied fastp trimming at Q25, assembled clones with MiXCR and retained in-frame beta chains. Records with the same CDR3 protein are collapsed into one entry carrying the most frequent genes and DNA. The V and J calls come from TCRdb's annotation, not from the publication. Present in this sample are around 1,500,000 distinct CDR3 sequences, roughly 30% of which were seen just once. The ten biggest clones cover 7.7% of the sample.

This clonotype has a handful of counts. What antigen it recognizes has not been identified. Per-nucleotide qualities are absent, and no much larger clonotype sits a single base away. Systemically healthy Caucasian individuals from Russia, approximately 39 in total and aged roughly 6 to 100 years, were included as donors. Each donor gave around 9.5 milliliters of peripheral blood, collected into EDTA-treated Vacutainer tubes. Ficoll-Paque density-gradient centrifugation was used to isolate PBMCs, with at least 6.5 million per sample. Trizol reagent was used to extract total RNA from PBMCs, with at least 5.5 micrograms per sample. For every donor, an aliquot of PBMCs went through flow cytometry to measure the percentages of naive CD45RAhigh/CD27high T cells. The germline V gene sets CDR1 to SGHAT and CDR2 to FQNNGV. The CDR3 goes from the cysteine to the phenylalanine over 14 residues. The read is trimmed to its CDR3 DNA, 42 bases read in frame from base 1. A distance of 11 bases separates the germline ends of V and J, which lose 5 bases and 2 bases respectively.

Sequenced sample: blood. In this chain, TRBV11-2 is recombined with TRBJ2-3; no D gene can be assigned with confidence. The clonotype was recovered from a woman aged 25 to 39 in good health. The sequenced DNA is TGTGCCAGCAGCCTAAAGTTATACACAGATACGCAGTATTTT. This is translated as CASSLKLYTDTQYF.